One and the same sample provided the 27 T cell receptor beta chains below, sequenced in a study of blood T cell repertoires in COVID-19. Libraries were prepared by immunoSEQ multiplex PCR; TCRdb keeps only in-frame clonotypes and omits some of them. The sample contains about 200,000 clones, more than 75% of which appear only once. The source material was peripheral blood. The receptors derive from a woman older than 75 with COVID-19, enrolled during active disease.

The CDR3 reads CASSTSEGSPYEQYF. The CDR3 DNA sequence: TGCGCCAGCAGTACTTCCGAGGGATCCCCCTACGAGCAGTACTTC. This chain uses TRBV4-1 with TRBJ2-7, with D possibly matching TRBD2 (5 bases). CDR1 and CDR2 (germline): MGHRA, YSYEKL. V was cut by 6 bases and J by 2 bases, with 17 bases left in between. This CDR3 is 15 amino acids long.

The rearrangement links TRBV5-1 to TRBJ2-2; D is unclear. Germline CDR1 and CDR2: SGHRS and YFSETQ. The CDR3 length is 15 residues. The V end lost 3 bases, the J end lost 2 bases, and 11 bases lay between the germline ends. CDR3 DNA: TGCGCCAGCAGCTCGGGTGCCCTTAACACCGGGGAGCTGTTTTTT. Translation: CASSSGALNTGELFF.

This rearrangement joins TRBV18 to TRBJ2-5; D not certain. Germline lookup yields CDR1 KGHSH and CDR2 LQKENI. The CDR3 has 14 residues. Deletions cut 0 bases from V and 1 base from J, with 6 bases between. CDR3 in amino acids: CASSPPGSQETQYF. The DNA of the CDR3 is TGTGCCAGCTCACCACCGGGCTCCCAAGAGACCCAGTACTTC.

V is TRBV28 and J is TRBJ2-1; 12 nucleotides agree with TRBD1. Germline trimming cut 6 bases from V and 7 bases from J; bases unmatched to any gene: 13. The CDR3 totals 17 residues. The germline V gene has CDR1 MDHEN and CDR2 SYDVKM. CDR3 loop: CASSKIPGQGAKNEQFF. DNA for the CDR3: TGTGCCAGCAGCAAAATACCGGGACAGGGGGCTAAGAATGAGCAGTTCTTC.

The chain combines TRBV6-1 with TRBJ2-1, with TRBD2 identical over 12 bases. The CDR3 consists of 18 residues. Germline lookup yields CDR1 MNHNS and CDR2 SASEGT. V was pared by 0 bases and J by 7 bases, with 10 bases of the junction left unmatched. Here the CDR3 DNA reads TGTGCCAGCAGTGAAGCGCTGCCTCTAGCGGGGGGGAGGAATGAGCAGTTCTTC. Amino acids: CASSEALPLAGGRNEQFF.

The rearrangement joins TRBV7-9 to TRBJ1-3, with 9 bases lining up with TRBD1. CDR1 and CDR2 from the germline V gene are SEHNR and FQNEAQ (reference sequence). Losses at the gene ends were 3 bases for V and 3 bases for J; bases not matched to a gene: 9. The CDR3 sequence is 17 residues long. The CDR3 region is CASSLNRGRSSGNTIYF. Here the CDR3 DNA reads TGTGCCAGCAGCTTGAACAGGGGGCGTAGTAGTGGAAACACCATATATTTT. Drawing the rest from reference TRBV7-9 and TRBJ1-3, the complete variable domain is DTGVSQNPRHKITKRGQNVTFRCDPISEHNRLYWYRQTLGQGPEFLTYFQNEAQLEKSRLLSDRFSAERPKGSFSTLEIQRTEQGDSAMYLCASSLNRGRSSGNTIYFGEGSWLTVV.

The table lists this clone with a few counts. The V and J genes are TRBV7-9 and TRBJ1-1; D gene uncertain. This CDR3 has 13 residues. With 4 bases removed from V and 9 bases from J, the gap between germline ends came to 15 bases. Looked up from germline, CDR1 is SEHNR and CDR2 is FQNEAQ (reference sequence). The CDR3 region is CASSSGRDFKAFF. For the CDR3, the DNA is TGTGCCAGCAGCTCTGGCCGGGATTTTAAAGCTTTCTTT.

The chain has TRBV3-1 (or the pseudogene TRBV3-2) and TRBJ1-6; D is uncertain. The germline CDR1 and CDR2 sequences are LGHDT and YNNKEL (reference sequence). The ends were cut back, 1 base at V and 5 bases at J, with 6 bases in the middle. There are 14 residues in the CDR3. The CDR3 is CASSQGVDNSPLHF. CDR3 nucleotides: TGTGCCAGCAGCCAAGGCGTAGATAATTCACCCCTCCACTTT.

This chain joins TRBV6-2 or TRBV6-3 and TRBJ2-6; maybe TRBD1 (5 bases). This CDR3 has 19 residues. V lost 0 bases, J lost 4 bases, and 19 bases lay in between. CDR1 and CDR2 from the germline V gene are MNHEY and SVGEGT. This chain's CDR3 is CASSYSNPGLRAGANVLTF. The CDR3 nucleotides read TGTGCCAGCAGTTACTCGAACCCAGGGCTGAGAGCAGGGGCCAACGTCCTGACTTTC.

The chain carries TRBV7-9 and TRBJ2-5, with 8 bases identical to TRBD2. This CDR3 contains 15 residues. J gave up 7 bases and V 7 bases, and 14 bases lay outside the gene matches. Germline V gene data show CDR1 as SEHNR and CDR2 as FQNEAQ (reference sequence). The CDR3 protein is CASKKRTSPYGTQYF. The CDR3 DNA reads TGTGCCAGCAAAAAGCGGACTAGCCCTTATGGGACCCAGTACTTC.

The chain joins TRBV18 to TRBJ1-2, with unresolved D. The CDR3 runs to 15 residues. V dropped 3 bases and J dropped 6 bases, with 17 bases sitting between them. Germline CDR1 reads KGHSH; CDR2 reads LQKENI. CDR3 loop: CASSPGVRGLDGYTF. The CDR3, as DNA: TGTGCCAGCTCACCTGGGGTCAGAGGGTTGGATGGCTACACCTTC.

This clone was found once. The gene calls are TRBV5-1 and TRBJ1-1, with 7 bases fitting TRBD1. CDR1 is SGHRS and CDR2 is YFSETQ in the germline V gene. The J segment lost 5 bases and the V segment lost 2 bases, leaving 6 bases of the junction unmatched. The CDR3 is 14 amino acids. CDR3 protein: CASSLLDRETEAFF. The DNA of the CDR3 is TGCGCCAGCAGCTTATTAGACAGGGAAACTGAAGCTTTCTTT.

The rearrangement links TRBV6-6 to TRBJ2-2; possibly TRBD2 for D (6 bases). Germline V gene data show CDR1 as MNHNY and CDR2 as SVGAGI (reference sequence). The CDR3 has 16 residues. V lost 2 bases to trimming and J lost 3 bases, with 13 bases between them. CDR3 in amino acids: CASSYRQGGDTGELFF. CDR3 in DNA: TGTGCCAGCAGTTACCGTCAGGGCGGGGACACCGGGGAGCTGTTTTTT.

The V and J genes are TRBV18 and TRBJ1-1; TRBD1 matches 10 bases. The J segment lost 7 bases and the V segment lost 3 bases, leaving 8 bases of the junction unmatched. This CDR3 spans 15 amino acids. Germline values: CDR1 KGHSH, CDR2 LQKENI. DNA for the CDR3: TGTGCCAGCTCACCGGGGACAGGGGCCACAGTTGAAGCTTTCTTT. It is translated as CASSPGTGATVEAFF.

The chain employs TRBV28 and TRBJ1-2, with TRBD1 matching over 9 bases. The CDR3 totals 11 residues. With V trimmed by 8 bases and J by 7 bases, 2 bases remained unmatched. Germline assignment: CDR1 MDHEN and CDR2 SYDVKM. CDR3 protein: CASGQGRGYTF. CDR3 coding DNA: TGTGCCAGCGGACAGGGGCGTGGCTACACCTTC.

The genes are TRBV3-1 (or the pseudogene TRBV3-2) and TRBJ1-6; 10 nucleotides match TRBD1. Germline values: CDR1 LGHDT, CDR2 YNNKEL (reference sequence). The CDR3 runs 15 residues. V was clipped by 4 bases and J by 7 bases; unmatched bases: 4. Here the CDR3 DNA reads TGTGCCAGCAGCCCAAGACAGGGGGCGAATTCACCCCTCCACTTT. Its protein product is CASSPRQGANSPLHF.

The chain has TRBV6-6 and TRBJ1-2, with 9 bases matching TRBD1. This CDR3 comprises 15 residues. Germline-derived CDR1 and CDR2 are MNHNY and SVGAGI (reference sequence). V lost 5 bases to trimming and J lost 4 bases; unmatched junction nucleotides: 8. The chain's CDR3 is CASSLSGTGTYGYTF. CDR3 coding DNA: TGTGCCAGCAGTCTCTCCGGGACAGGGACCTATGGCTACACCTTC.

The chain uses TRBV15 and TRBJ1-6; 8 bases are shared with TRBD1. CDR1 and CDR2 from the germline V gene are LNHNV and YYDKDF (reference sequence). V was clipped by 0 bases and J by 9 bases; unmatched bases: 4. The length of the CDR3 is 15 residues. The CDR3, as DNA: TGTGCCACCAGCAGAGACAGGGGGCGAAGTTCACCCCTCCACTTT. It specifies CATSRDRGRSSPLHF.

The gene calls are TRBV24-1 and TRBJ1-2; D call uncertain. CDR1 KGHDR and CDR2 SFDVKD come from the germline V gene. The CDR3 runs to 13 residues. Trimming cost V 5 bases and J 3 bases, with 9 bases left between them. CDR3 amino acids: CATSVVRDYGYTF. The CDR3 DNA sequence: TGTGCCACCAGTGTGGTGAGGGACTATGGCTACACCTTC.

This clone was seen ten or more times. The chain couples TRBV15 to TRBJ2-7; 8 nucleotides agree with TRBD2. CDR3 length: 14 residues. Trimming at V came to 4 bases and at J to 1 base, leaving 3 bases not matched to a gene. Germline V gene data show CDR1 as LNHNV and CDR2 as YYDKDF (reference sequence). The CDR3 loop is CATSTLAASYEQYF. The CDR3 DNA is TGTGCCACCAGCACACTAGCGGCTTCCTACGAGCAGTACTTC.

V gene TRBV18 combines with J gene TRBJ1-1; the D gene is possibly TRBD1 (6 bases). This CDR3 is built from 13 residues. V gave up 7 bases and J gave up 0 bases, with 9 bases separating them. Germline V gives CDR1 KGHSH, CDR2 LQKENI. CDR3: CASLGQMNTEAFF. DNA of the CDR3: TGTGCCAGCTTAGGACAGATGAACACTGAAGCTTTCTTT.

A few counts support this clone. The CDR3 coding sequence is TGCGCCAGCAGCTTGTCGTTGCAGGGCAATTACGAGCAGTACTTC. Residues: CASSLSLQGNYEQYF. The chain carries TRBV5-1 and TRBJ2-7; maybe TRBD1 (5 bases). This CDR3 has 15 amino acids. CDR1 is SGHRS and CDR2 is YFSETQ in the germline V gene. V lost 1 base to trimming and J lost 4 bases, with 15 bases between them.

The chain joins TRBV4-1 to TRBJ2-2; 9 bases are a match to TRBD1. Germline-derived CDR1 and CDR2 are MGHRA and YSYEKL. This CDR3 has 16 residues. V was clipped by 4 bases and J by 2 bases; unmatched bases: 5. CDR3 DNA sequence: TGCGCCAGCAGCCCCCGGACAGGGGAAAACACCGGGGAGCTGTTTTTT. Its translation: CASSPRTGENTGELFF.

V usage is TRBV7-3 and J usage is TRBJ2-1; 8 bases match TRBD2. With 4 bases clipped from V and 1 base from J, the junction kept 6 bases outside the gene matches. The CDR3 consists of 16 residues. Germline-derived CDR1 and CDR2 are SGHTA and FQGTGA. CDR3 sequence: CASSSKAGVSYNEQFF. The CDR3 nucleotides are TGTGCCAGCAGCTCAAAAGCGGGGGTGTCCTACAATGAGCAGTTCTTC.

CDR3 DNA sequence: TGTGCCTGGAGTACCGGGGTGAGAGAGACCCAGTACTTC. Its translation: CAWSTGVRETQYF. The genes are TRBV30 and TRBJ2-5, with D perhaps TRBD2 (5 bases). Germline V CDR1 and CDR2: GTSNPN, SVGIG (reference sequence). V gave up 2 bases and J gave up 4 bases, with 11 bases separating them. The CDR3 runs to 13 residues.

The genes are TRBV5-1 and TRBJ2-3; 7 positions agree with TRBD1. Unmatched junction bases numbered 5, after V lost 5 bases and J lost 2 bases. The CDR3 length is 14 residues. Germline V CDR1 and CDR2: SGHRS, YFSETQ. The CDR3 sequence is CASRKQGTTDTQYF. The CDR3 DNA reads TGCGCCAGCAGGAAACAGGGGACCACAGATACGCAGTATTTT.

DNA for the CDR3: TGTGCCAGCAGCCAAGGATCGGGGAACACTGAAGCTTTCTTT. It codes for CASSQGSGNTEAFF. The chain has TRBV3-1 (or the pseudogene TRBV3-2) and TRBJ1-1, with unresolved D. The CDR3 totals 14 residues. CDR1 is LGHDT, CDR2 YNNKEL, per germline (reference sequence). Trimming cost V 1 base and J 1 base, with 7 bases left between them.